This TCR beta chain is from a study of T cell responses to AZD1222 COVID-19 vaccine. Study results and limitations: The donor group comprised mostly white British people and more females; the analysis possibly underestimated clonal diversity. Dominant at 160-218 and 743-854, vaccine-associated CD4 TCRs also spanned spike.

Sequencing used immunoSEQ multiplex PCR; TCRdb keeps in-frame clones, though not all of them. The sample lists 100,000 to 150,000 clones, about 89% occurring once. With respect to this clone: Its antigen is unidentified.

Germline V gene sequence: CDR1 MNHEY, CDR2 SVGEGT. This CDR3 has 12 amino acids. V was clipped by 0 bases and J by 6 bases, with 3 bases between them. This chain links TRBV6-2 or TRBV6-3 with TRBJ2-1; D is ambiguous. The sample in question was peripheral blood, obtained on day 0 of MenACWY control vaccination. This receptor was obtained from an adult in good health. The CDR3 is CASSYSINEQFF. CDR3 DNA: TGTGCCAGCAGTTACTCGATCAATGAGCAGTTCTTC.